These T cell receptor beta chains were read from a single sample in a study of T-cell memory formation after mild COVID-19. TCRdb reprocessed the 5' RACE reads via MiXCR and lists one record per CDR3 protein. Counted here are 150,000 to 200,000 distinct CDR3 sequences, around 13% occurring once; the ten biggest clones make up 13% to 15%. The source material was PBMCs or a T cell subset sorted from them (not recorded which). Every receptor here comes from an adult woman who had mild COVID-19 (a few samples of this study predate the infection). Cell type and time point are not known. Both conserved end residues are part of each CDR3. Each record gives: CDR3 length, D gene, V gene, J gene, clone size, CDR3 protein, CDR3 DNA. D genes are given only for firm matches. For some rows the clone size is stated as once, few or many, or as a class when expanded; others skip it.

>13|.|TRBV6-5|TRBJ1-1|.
CASHVRMNTEAFF
TGTGCCAGTCACGTCAGAATGAACACTGAAGCTTTCTTT
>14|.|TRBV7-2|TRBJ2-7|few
CASSLESGTGEQYF
TGTGCCAGCAGCTTAGAGTCCGGGACCGGCGAGCAGTACTTC
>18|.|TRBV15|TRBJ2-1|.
CATSRRSLGGTSYNEQFF
TGTGCCACCAGCAGACGTAGCCTCGGGGGCACATCCTACAATGAGCAGTTCTTC
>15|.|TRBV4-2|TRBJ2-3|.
CASSWIGEATDTQYF
TGTGCCAGCAGTTGGATAGGGGAGGCCACAGATACGCAGTATTTT
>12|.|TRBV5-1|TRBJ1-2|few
CASSLSGNGYTF
TGCGCCAGCAGCTTGTCCGGGAATGGCTACACCTTC
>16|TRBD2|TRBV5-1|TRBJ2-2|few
CASSLLAGVPAGELFF
TGCGCCAGCAGCTTGTTGGCGGGAGTACCGGCCGGGGAGCTGTTTTTT
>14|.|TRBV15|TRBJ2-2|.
CATIPSPLGGELFF
TGTGCCACCATCCCGAGCCCATTGGGCGGGGAGCTGTTTTTT
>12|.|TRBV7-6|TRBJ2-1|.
CASSLTPNEQFF
TGTGCCAGCAGCTTGACCCCCAATGAGCAGTTCTTC
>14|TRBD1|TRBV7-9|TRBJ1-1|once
CASSLEGTGYEAFF
TGTGCCAGCAGCTTAGAAGGGACAGGATATGAAGCTTTCTTT
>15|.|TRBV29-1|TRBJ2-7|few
CSVEDLKGGDYEQYF
TGCAGCGTTGAAGATCTGAAGGGCGGGGACTACGAGCAGTACTTC
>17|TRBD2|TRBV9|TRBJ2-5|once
CASSVDGSGGAGETQYF
TGTGCCAGCAGCGTAGACGGTAGCGGGGGGGCCGGAGAGACCCAGTACTTC
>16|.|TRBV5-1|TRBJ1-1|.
CASSPSSGQINTEAFF
TGCGCCAGCAGCCCCTCCAGCGGACAGATCAACACTGAAGCTTTCTTT
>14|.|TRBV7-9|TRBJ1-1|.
CASSKDSSGTEAFF
TGTGCCAGCAGCAAGGACAGTAGTGGCACTGAAGCTTTCTTT
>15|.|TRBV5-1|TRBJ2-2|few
CASSLALLNTGELFF
TGCGCCAGCAGCTTGGCCCTACTGAACACCGGGGAGCTGTTTTTT
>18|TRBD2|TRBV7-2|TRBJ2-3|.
CASSSPGGTSGRGDTQYF
TGTGCCAGCAGCTCCCCCGGCGGGACTAGCGGGAGGGGAGATACGCAGTATTTT
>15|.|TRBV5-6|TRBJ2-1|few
CASSVTGGNYNEQFF
TGTGCCAGCAGCGTGACCGGGGGCAATTACAATGAGCAGTTCTTC
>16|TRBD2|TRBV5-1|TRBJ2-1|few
CASSLTTSGIWNEQFF
TGCGCCAGCAGCTTGACTACTAGCGGGATTTGGAATGAGCAGTTCTTC
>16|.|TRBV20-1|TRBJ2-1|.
CSARDFAAGTYNEQFF
TGCAGTGCTAGAGATTTTGCCGCAGGTACCTACAATGAGCAGTTCTTC
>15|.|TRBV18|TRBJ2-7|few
CASSPFQGSSYEQYF
TGTGCCAGCTCACCATTTCAGGGGAGCTCCTACGAGCAGTACTTC
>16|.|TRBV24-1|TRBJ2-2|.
CATSPGPPSRTGELFF
TGTGCCACCAGTCCAGGCCCCCCCTCGAGGACCGGGGAGCTGTTTTTT
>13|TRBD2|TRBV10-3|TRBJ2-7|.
CAISGLAGGVQYF
TGTGCCATCAGTGGACTAGCGGGGGGGGTGCAGTACTTC